This T cell receptor beta chain was recovered during a study of blood T cell repertoires in COVID-19. The overall study: COVID-19 samples, acute and convalescent, were from the United States, Italy and Spain. The analysed material was cDNA or gDNA that came from T cells, B-cell-depleted T cells, or PBMCs.

Cohort placement rested on clinical history that participants reported themselves. In Cohort 3, a recovered donor had either two negative PCRs, clearance, or symptom resolution. With 6 bases clipped from V and 8 bases from J, the junction kept 6 bases outside the gene matches. The CDR3 length is 13 residues. Per the germline V gene, CDR1 is MNHEY and CDR2 is SVGAGI. Assay used: immunoSEQ multiplex PCR; TCRdb lists only in-frame clones, some missing. The repertoire holds approximately 310,000 clones, with under 90% as singletons. Sample: PBMCs or T cells enriched from blood (not recorded which). The TCR was taken from a man in his fifties or sixties who had recovered from COVID-19. The V and J genes are TRBV6-5 and TRBJ1-4; 7 nucleotides align to TRBD1. The CDR3 DNA sequence: TGTGCCAGCAGGGGACAGTATGGAGAAAAACTGTTTTTT. It codes for CASRGQYGEKLFF.